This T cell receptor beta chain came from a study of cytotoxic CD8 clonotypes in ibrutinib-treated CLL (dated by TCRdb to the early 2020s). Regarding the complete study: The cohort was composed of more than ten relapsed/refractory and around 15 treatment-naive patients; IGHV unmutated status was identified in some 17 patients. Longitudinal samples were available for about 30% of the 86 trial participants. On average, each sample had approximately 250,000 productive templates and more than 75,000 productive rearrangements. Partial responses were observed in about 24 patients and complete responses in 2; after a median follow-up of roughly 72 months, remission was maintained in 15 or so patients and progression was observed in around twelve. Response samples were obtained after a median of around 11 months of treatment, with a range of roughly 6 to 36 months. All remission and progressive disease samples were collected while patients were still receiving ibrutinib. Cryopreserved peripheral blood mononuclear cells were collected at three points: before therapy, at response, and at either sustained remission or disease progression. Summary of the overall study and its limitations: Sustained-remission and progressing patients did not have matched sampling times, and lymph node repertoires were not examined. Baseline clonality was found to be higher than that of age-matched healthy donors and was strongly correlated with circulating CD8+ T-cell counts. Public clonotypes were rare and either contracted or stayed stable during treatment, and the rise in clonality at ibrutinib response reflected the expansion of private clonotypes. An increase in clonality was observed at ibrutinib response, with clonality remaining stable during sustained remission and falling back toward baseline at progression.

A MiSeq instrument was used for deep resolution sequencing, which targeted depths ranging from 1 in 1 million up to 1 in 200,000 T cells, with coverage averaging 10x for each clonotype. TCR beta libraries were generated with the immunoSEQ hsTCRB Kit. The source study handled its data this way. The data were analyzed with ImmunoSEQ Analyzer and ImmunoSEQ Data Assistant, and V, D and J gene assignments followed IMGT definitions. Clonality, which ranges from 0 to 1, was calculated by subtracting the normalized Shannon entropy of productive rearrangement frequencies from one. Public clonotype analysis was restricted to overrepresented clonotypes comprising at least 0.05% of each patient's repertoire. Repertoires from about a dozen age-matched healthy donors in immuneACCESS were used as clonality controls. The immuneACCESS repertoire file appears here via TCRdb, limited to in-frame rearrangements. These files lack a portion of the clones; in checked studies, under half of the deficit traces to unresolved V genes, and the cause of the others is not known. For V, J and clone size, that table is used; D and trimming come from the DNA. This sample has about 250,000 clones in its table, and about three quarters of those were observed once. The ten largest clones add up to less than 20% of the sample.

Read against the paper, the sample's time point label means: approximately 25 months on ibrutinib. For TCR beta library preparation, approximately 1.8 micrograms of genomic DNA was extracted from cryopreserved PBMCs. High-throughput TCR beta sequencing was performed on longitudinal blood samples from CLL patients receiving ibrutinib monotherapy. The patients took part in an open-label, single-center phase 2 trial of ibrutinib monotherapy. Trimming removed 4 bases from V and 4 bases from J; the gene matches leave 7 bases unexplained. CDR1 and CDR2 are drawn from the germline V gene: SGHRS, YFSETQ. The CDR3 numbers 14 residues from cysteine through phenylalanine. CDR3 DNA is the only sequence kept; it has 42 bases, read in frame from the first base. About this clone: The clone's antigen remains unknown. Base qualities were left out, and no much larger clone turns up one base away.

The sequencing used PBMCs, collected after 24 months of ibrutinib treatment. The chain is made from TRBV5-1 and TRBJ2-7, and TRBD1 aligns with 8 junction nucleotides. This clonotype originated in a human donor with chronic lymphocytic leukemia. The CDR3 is CASSPWTGMYEQYF. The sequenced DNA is TGCGCCAGCAGCCCCTGGACAGGGATGTACGAGCAGTACTTC.